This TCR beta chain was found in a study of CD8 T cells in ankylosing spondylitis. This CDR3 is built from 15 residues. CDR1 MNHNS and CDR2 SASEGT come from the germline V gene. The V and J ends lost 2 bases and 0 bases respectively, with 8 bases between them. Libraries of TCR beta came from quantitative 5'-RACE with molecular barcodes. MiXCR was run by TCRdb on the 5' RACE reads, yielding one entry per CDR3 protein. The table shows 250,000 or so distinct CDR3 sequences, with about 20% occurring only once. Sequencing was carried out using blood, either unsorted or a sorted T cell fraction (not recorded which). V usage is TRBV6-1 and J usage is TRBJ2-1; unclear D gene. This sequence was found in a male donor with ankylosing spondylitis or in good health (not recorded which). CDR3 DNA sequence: TGTGCCAGCAGTGAATATATAGACTCCTACAATGAGCAGTTCTTC. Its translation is CASSEYIDSYNEQFF.